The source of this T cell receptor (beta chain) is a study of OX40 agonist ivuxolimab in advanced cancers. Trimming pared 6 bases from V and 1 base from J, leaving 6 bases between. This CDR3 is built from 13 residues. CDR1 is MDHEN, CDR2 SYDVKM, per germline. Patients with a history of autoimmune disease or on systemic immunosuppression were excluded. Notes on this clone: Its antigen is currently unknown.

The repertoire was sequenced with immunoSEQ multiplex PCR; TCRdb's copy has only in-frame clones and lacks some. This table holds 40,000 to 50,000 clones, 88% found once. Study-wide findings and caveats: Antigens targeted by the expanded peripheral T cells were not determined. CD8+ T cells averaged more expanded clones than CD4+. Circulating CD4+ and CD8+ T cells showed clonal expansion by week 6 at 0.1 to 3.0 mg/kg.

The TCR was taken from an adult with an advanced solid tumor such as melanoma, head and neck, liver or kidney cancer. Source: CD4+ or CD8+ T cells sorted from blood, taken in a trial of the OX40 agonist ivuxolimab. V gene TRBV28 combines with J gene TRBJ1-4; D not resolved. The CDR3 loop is CASRWGTNEKLFF. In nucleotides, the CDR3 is TGTGCCAGCAGATGGGGAACTAATGAAAAACTGTTTTTT.